This T cell receptor (beta chain) was recorded in a study of PD-L1 blockade in urothelial cancer. Stated time point: peripheral blood 6 weeks after treatment start. Method: immunoSEQ multiplex PCR; TCRdb's copy keeps in-frame clones and lacks some. The sample includes about 29,000 clones, 80% to 85% of them seen just once. Per the germline V gene, CDR1 is SEHNR and CDR2 is FQNEAQ (reference sequence). The V end lost 4 bases, the J end lost 4 bases, and 13 bases lay between the germline ends. CDR3 length: 14 amino acids. Material: PBMCs, obtained around atezolizumab (anti-PD-L1) treatment. V is TRBV7-9 and J is TRBJ1-1; no definite D call. The receptor was isolated from a man in his 70s with urothelial cancer. Written as DNA, the CDR3 is TGTGCCAGCAGCTCCAGGTCCCGGGGCACTGAAGCTTTCTTT. This codes for CASSSRSRGTEAFF.